Each of the 7 T cell receptor beta chains below was sequenced from the same sample in a study of blood T cell repertoires in COVID-19. Libraries were prepared by immunoSEQ multiplex PCR; TCRdb keeps only in-frame clonotypes and omits some of them. Counted here are roughly 110,000 clones, about 80% occurring once; the ten biggest clones make up approximately 4.3%. Sequencing was performed on peripheral blood. The receptors stem from a man between 65 and 85 years old with acute or convalescent COVID-19.

This chain connects TRBV3-1 (or the pseudogene TRBV3-2) to TRBJ1-2, with D perhaps matching TRBD1 (5 bases). The CDR3 covers 13 residues. Germline assignment: CDR1 LGHDT and CDR2 YNNKEL (reference sequence). V gave up 10 bases and J gave up 4 bases, with 16 bases separating them. The CDR3 is CANPVCGGYGYTF. CDR3 nucleotides: TGTGCCAACCCCGTTTGCGGGGGCTATGGCTACACCTTC.

The J gene is TRBJ2-2, the V gene TRBV4-1; possible D gene TRBD2, 6 bases. Trimming removed 0 bases from V and 8 bases from J, with 16 bases in between. This CDR3 comprises 16 residues. The germline V gene encodes CDR1 MGHRA and CDR2 YSYEKL. The DNA for the CDR3 is TGCGCCAGCAGCCAAGAGTATCCGGGACTCAAAGGGGAGCTGTTTTTT. Its translation: CASSQEYPGLKGELFF.

The chain recombines TRBV18 with TRBJ2-7; TRBD1 matches 7 bases. Germline V gene sequence: CDR1 KGHSH, CDR2 LQKENI. The CDR3 contains 15 residues. V trimming: 2 bases; J trimming: 6 bases; junction bases outside the gene matches: 10. CDR3 in amino acids: CASSPTTGLSGEQYF. Written as DNA, the CDR3 is TGTGCCAGCTCACCAACGACAGGGCTGTCGGGCGAGCAGTACTTC.

The gene calls are TRBV5-4 and TRBJ1-1, with 7 bases that match TRBD1. The CDR3 is 16 residues long. Germline V gene lookup returns CDR1 SGHNT and CDR2 YYREEE (reference sequence). J was trimmed by 5 bases and V by 4 bases; bases with no gene match: 14. This chain's CDR3 is CASSRAGGAPWTEAFF. CDR3 in DNA: TGTGCCAGCAGCCGGGCAGGGGGAGCCCCGTGGACTGAAGCTTTCTTT.

This clone has only a few counts. The chain joins TRBV7-9 to TRBJ1-1; a possible D gene is TRBD1 (6 bases). Germline V gives CDR1 SEHNR, CDR2 FQNEAQ (reference sequence). The germline V and J ends were trimmed by 5 bases and 6 bases, with 10 bases remaining between them. The CDR3 runs 12 residues. CDR3 in DNA: TGTGCCAGCAGCATCAGGGGTGCTGAAGCTTTCTTT. Translating it yields CASSIRGAEAFF.

The chain combines TRBV25-1 with TRBJ1-1; no reliable D call. This CDR3 spans 10 amino acids. The V and J ends lost 8 bases and 10 bases respectively, with 11 bases between them. CDR1 and CDR2 from the germline V gene are MGHDK and SYGVNS. The chain's CDR3 is CASPNPAAFF. The CDR3 DNA follows: TGTGCCAGCCCTAACCCTGCAGCTTTCTTT.

The chain joins TRBV7-8 to TRBJ2-2, with 9 bases fitting TRBD1. Germline V gene lookup returns CDR1 SGHVS and CDR2 FQNEAQ. This CDR3 has 14 amino acids. V dropped 8 bases and J dropped 3; count of bases not matched to a gene: 4. Written as DNA, the CDR3 is TGTGCCAGCGCGGACAGGGGCGACACCGGGGAGCTGTTTTTT. This encodes CASADRGDTGELFF.